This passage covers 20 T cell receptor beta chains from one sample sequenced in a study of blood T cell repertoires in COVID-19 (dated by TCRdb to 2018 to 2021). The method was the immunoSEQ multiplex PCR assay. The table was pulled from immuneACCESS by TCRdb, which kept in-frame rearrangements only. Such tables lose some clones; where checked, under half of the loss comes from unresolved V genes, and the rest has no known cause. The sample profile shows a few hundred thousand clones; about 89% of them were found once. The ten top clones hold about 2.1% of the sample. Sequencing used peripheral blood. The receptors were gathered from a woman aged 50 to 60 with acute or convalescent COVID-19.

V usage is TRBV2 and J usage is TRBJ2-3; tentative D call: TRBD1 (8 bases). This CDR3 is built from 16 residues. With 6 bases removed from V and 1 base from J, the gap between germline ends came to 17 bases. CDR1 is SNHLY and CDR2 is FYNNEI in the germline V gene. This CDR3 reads CASRLTGGAGTDTQYF. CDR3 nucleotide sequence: TGTGCCAGCAGATTAACAGGGGGGGCTGGCACAGATACGCAGTATTTT.

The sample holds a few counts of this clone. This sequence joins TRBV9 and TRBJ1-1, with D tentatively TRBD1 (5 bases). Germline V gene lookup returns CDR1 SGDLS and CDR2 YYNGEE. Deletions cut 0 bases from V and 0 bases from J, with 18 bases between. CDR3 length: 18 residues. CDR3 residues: CASSVVDRVRQLNTEAFF. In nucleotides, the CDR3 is TGTGCCAGCAGCGTAGTAGACCGAGTGAGACAGCTGAACACTGAAGCTTTCTTT. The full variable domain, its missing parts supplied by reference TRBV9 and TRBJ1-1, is DSGVTQTPKHLITATGQRVTLRCSPRSGDLSVYWYQQSLDQGLQFLIQYYNGEERAKGNILERFSAQQFPDLHSELNLSSLELGDSALYFCASSVVDRVRQLNTEAFFGQGTRLTVV.

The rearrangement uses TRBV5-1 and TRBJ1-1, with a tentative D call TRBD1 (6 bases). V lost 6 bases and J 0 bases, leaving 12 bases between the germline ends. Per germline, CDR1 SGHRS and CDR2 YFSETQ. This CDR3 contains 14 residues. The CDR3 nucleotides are TGCGCCAGCAATTTGGACAGTATGAACACTGAAGCTTTCTTT. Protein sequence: CASNLDSMNTEAFF.

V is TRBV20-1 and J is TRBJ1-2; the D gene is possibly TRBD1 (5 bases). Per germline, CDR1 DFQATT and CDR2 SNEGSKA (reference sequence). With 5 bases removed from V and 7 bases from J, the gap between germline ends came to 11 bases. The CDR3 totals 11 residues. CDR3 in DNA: TGCAGTGCTGGACATGGCGCTGGCTACACCTTC. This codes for CSAGHGAGYTF.

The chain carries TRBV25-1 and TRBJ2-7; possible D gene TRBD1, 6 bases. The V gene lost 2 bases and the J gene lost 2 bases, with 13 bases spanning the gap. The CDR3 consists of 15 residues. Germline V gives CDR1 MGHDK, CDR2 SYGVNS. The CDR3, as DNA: TGTGCCAGCAGTGAAGATACAGGGTCCCCCTACGAGCAGTACTTC. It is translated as CASSEDTGSPYEQYF.

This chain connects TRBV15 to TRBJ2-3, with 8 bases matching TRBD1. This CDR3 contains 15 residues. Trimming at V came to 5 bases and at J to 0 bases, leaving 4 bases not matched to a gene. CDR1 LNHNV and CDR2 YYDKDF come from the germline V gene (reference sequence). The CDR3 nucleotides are TGTGCCACCAGCCGCAACAGGGGGAGCACAGATACGCAGTATTTT. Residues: CATSRNRGSTDTQYF.

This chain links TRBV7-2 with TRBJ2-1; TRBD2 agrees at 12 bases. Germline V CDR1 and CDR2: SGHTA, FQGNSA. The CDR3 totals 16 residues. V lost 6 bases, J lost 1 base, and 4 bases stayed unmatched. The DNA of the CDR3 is TGTGCCAGCAGATATCTAGCGGGGGGGTCCTACAATGAGCAGTTCTTC. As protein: CASRYLAGGSYNEQFF.

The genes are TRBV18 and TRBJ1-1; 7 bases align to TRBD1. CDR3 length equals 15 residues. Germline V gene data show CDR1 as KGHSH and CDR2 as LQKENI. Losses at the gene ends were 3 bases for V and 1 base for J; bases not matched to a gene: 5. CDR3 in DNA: TGTGCCAGCTCACCCTGGACAGGAGAGAACACTGAAGCTTTCTTT. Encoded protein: CASSPWTGENTEAFF.

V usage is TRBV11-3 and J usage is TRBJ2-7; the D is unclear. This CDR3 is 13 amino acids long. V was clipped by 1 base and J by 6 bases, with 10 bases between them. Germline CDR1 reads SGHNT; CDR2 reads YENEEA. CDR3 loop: CASSLGFSSEQYF. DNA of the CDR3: TGTGCCAGCAGCTTAGGATTTTCGAGCGAGCAGTACTTC. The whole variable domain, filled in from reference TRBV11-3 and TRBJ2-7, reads EAGVVQSPRYKIIEKKQPVAFWCNPISGHNTLYWYLQNLGQGPELLIRYENEEAVDDSQLPKDRFSAERLKGVDSTLKIQPAELGDSAVYLCASSLGFSSEQYFGPGTRLTVT.

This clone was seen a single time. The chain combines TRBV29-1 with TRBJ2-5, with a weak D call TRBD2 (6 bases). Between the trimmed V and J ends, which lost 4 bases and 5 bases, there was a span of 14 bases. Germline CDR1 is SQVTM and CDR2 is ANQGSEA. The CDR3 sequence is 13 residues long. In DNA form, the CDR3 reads TGCAGCGTTGGAGCGCTAGGGAGGGAGACCCAGTACTTC. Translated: CSVGALGRETQYF.

The CDR3 here is CASSNTGVQSYNEQFF. The CDR3, as DNA: TGTGCCAGCAGTAATACAGGGGTGCAGTCCTACAATGAGCAGTTCTTC. The J gene is TRBJ2-1, the V gene TRBV6-2 or TRBV6-3, with 7 bases aligning to TRBD1. Trimming removed 5 bases from V and 1 base from J; junction bases left unmatched: 8. Germline CDR1 MNHEY, CDR2 SVGEGT. CDR3 length: 16 residues.

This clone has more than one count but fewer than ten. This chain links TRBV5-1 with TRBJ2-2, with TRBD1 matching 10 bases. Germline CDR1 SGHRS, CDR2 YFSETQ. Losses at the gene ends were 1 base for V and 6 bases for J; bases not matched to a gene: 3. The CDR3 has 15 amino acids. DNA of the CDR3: TGCGCCAGCAGCTTGCGACAGGGGGCAGCCGGGGAGCTGTTTTTT. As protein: CASSLRQGAAGELFF.

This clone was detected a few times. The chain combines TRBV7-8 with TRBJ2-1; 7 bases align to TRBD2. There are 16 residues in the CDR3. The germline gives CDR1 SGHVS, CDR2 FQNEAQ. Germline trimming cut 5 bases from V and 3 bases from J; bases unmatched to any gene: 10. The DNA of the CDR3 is TGTGCCAGCAGCCGTCTGGCGGGAGCGGTCTACAATGAGCAGTTCTTC. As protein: CASSRLAGAVYNEQFF. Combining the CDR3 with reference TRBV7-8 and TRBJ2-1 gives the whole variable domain GAGVSQSPRYKVAKRGQDVALRCDPISGHVSLFWYQQALGQGPEFLTYFQNEAQLDKSGLPSDRFFAERPEGSVSTLKIQRTQQEDSAVYLCASSRLAGAVYNEQFFGPGTRLTVL.

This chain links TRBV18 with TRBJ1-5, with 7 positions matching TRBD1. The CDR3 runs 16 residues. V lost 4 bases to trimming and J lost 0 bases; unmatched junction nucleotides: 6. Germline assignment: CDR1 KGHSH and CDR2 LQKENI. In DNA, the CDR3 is TGTGCCAGCTCACATCAGGGGGGCTATAGCAATCAGCCCCAGCATTTT. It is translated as CASSHQGGYSNQPQHF.

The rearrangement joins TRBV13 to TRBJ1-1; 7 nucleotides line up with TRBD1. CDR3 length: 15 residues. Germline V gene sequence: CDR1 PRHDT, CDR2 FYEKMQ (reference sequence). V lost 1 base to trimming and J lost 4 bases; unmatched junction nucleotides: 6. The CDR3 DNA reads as TGTGCCAGCAGCTTAGAGGGGGCGCGGGGCACTGAAGCTTTCTTT. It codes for CASSLEGARGTEAFF.

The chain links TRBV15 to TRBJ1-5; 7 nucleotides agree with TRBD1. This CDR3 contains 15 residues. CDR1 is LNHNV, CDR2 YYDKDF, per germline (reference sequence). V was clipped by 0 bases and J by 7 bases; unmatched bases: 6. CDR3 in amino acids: CATSRDRGRGQPQHF. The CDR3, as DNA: TGTGCCACCAGCAGAGATCGAGGCAGGGGGCAGCCCCAGCATTTT.

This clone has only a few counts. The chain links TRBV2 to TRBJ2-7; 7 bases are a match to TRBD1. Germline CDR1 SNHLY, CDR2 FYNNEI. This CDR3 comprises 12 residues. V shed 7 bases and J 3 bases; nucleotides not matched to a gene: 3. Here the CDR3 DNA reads TGTGCCAGCACGGGACAGATCTACGAGCAGTACTTC. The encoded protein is CASTGQIYEQYF.

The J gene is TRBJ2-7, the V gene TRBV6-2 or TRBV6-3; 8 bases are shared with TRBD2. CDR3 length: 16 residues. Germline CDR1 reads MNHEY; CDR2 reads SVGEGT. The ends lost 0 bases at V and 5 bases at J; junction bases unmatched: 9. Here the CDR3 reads CASSYSLSGGLDEQYF. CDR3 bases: TGTGCCAGCAGTTACTCGTTGTCGGGAGGGCTGGACGAGCAGTACTTC.

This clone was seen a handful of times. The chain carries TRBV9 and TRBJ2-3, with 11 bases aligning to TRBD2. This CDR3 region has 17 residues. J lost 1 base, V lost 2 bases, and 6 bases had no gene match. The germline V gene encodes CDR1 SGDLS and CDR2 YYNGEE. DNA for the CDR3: TGTGCCAGCAGCGTGGAGATAGCGGGAGGGGGCACAGATACGCAGTATTTT. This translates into CASSVEIAGGGTDTQYF. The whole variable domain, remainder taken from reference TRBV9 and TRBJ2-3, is DSGVTQTPKHLITATGQRVTLRCSPRSGDLSVYWYQQSLDQGLQFLIQYYNGEERAKGNILERFSAQQFPDLHSELNLSSLELGDSALYFCASSVEIAGGGTDTQYFGPGTRLTVL.

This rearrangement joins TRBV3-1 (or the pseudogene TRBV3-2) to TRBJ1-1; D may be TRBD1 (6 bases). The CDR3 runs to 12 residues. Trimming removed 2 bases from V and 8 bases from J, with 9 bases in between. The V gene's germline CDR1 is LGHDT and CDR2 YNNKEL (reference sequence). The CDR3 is CASSQQGQEAFF. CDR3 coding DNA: TGTGCCAGCAGCCAACAGGGGCAAGAAGCTTTCTTT.